This TCR beta chain was identified during a study of OX40 agonist ivuxolimab in advanced cancers. Overall study: Among those enrolled, mean age was about 62 years (range 23 to 79) and 70% to 85% were male. Prior therapy, whether anti-PD-1, anti-PD-L1 or anti-CTLA-4, was allowed, and less than 45% had some. Whole-study findings and limits: Expanded clones belonging to CD8+ T cells outnumbered, on average, those of CD4+.

The data were produced by immunoSEQ multiplex PCR, yet TCRdb's version contains in-frame clones alone and is incomplete. The profile shows about 76,000 clones, 75% to 85% of them singletons. Trimming stripped 6 bases from V and 5 bases from J, with 17 bases between. The CDR3 loop spans 14 amino acids. CDR1 and CDR2 (germline): SGDLS, YYNGEE. Note on this clone: The antigen remains unidentified.

The material sequenced was CD4+ or CD8+ T cells sorted from blood, taken in a trial of the OX40 agonist ivuxolimab. This receptor was identified in an adult with an advanced solid tumor such as melanoma, head and neck, liver or kidney cancer. The chain has TRBV9 and TRBJ1-1; no firm D call. The CDR3 coding sequence is TGTGCCAGCACCCCTGGTGGGGTCGGGACTGAAGCTTTCTTT. Its translation is CASTPGGVGTEAFF.